The 30 T cell receptor beta chains in this list originate from one sample, sequenced in a study of control samples from healthy donors and cancer patients. Clones were read by immunoSEQ multiplex PCR, and TCRdb kept only the in-frame ones, dropping some. The repertoire holds 170,000 or so clones, 75% to 95% seen once, with around 2.2% in the top ten. Sequenced material: blood. All receptors derive from a woman in her forties in good health.

The J gene is TRBJ2-3, the V gene TRBV18, with unresolved D. The CDR3 is made up of 11 amino acids. Per the germline V gene, CDR1 is KGHSH and CDR2 is LQKENI. V dropped 3 bases and J dropped 5 bases, with 3 bases sitting between them. CDR3 protein: CASSPIDTQYF. CDR3 coding DNA: TGTGCCAGCTCACCTATAGATACGCAGTATTTT.

The chain couples TRBV9 to TRBJ1-1; TRBD1 aligns across 9 bases. The CDR3 covers 15 residues. The ends lost 4 bases at V and 1 base at J; junction bases unmatched: 5. The germline V gene has CDR1 SGDLS and CDR2 YYNGEE. For the CDR3, the DNA is TGTGCCAGCAGCCCCGGGACAGGGCCGAACACTGAAGCTTTCTTT. Protein sequence: CASSPGTGPNTEAFF.

The chain combines TRBV11-2 with TRBJ2-2; 11 bases align to TRBD2. V lost 7 bases to trimming and J lost 6 bases; unmatched junction nucleotides: 4. Germline CDR1 and CDR2: SGHAT and FQNNGV. The CDR3 runs 14 residues. The CDR3 region has the DNA TGTGCCAGCAAACTAGCGGGGGTGGCCGGGGAGCTGTTTTTT. This encodes CASKLAGVAGELFF.

The CDR3 nucleotides read TGTGCCAGCAGCCCAAGGACAGGGGCTCAGCCCCAGCATTTT. Protein product: CASSPRTGAQPQHF. The chain employs TRBV7-8 and TRBJ1-5, with 9 bases fitting TRBD1. Germline CDR1 is SGHVS and CDR2 is FQNEAQ. V gave up 5 bases and J gave up 6 bases; unmatched junction bases: 5. This CDR3 region has 14 residues.

The chain is built from TRBV5-1 and TRBJ2-3; D may be TRBD2 (5 bases). The CDR3 contains 16 residues. Germline CDR1 reads SGHRS; CDR2 reads YFSETQ. Trimming removed 0 bases from V and 6 bases from J, with 17 bases in between. The CDR3 nucleotides are TGCGCCAGCAGCTTGGGTCTAGCCGGCTTTGTCGATACGCAGTATTTT. This gives the protein CASSLGLAGFVDTQYF.

This chain joins TRBV5-1 and TRBJ1-2, with TRBD1 matching 7 bases. CDR1 is SGHRS and CDR2 is YFSETQ in the germline V gene. V gave up 1 base and J gave up 0 bases; unmatched junction bases: 6. The length of the CDR3 is 16 residues. CDR3: CASSLTSGTANYGYTF. The CDR3 coding sequence is TGCGCCAGCAGCTTGACTTCCGGGACAGCTAACTATGGCTACACCTTC.

This chain connects TRBV14 to TRBJ2-7; the D is unclear. CDR3 size: 13 residues. CDR1 and CDR2 (germline): SGHDN, FVKESK. The V gene lost 1 base and the J gene lost 5 bases, with 9 bases spanning the gap. The CDR3 coding sequence is TGTGCCAGCAGCCAAGCAATACTGAACGAGCAGTACTTC. This codes for CASSQAILNEQYF.

The chain recombines TRBV7-8 with TRBJ1-1, with D tentatively TRBD1 (5 bases). The germline gives CDR1 SGHVS, CDR2 FQNEAQ. With 3 bases removed from V and 0 bases from J, the gap between germline ends came to 17 bases. The CDR3 sequence is 17 residues long. CDR3: CASSFLWGRGMNTEAFF. The CDR3 nucleotides read TGTGCCAGCAGCTTCCTTTGGGGGAGGGGTATGAACACTGAAGCTTTCTTT.

The V call is TRBV19, the J call TRBJ1-6; D unclear. Germline loops: CDR1 LNHDA, CDR2 SQIVND (reference sequence). Between the trimmed V and J ends, which lost 5 bases and 2 bases, there was a span of 16 bases. The CDR3 is 17 amino acids. CDR3 DNA sequence: TGTGCCAGTAGTCCCCGGGAGGGATTGGCCTATAATTCACCCCTCCACTTT. Translation: CASSPREGLAYNSPLHF.

The CDR3 sequence is CAISQGGQNTEAFF. For the CDR3, the DNA is TGTGCCATCAGTCAGGGCGGCCAGAACACTGAAGCTTTCTTT. The chain uses TRBV10-3 and TRBJ1-1; tentatively, D is TRBD1 (5 bases). This CDR3 is 14 amino acids long. CDR1 is ENHRY and CDR2 is SYGVKD in the germline V gene. V was clipped by 5 bases and J by 1 base, with 11 bases between them.

CDR3 sequence reads: CSVGHGGRDYEQYF. CDR3 coding DNA: TGCAGCGTGGGACATGGGGGGCGGGACTACGAGCAGTACTTC. The V call is TRBV29-1, the J call TRBJ2-7; D is possibly TRBD1 or TRBD2 (6 bases each). Germline V CDR1 and CDR2: SQVTM, ANQGSEA. Between the trimmed V and J ends, which lost 6 bases and 3 bases, there was a span of 18 bases. This CDR3 has 14 residues.

The chain carries TRBV4-1 and TRBJ1-2; D unresolved. V lost 4 bases to trimming and J lost 2 bases, with 8 bases between them. The CDR3 is 13 residues long. Germline CDR1 is MGHRA and CDR2 is YSYEKL. This CDR3 reads CASSPTPNYGYTF. In nucleotides, the CDR3 is TGCGCCAGCAGCCCAACACCAAACTATGGCTACACCTTC.

This chain joins TRBV4-1 and TRBJ2-7; D is ambiguous. The V gene's germline CDR1 is MGHRA and CDR2 YSYEKL. Trimming removed 0 bases from V and 6 bases from J, with 3 bases in between. The CDR3 is 11 residues long. The CDR3 loop reads CASSQEGEQYF. DNA for the CDR3: TGCGCCAGCAGCCAAGAGGGCGAGCAGTACTTC.

This clone was seen only a few times. J is TRBJ2-7 and V is TRBV3-1 (or the pseudogene TRBV3-2); possibly TRBD1 for D (5 bases). V was cut by 2 bases and J by 4 bases, with 12 bases left in between. The germline V gene has CDR1 LGHDT and CDR2 YNNKEL (reference sequence). The CDR3 runs to 14 residues. CDR3 sequence (DNA): TGTGCCAGCAGCCAACTAGGGGCTGATTACGAGCAGTACTTC. Translated, it gives CASSQLGADYEQYF.

J is TRBJ1-2 and V is TRBV29-1; D is possibly TRBD1 (6 bases). Germline V lookup: CDR1 SQVTM, CDR2 ANQGSEA. The CDR3 is 13 amino acids. The V end was cut by 6 bases, the J end by 3 bases, with 14 bases between. This CDR3 is CSVDDRYDYGYTF. The CDR3 coding sequence is TGCAGCGTGGACGACAGGTACGACTATGGCTACACCTTC.

The V call is TRBV10-1, the J call TRBJ2-3; 7 bases are a match to TRBD2. The V segment lost 5 bases and the J segment 0 bases; nucleotides outside the gene matches: 8. The CDR3 runs to 16 residues. Germline CDR1 reads WNHNN; CDR2 reads SYGVQD (reference sequence). The CDR3, as DNA: TGCGCCAGCAGTCGAGGGGAGGGAGGGAGCACAGATACGCAGTATTTT. Residues: CASSRGEGGSTDTQYF.

The chain employs TRBV6-5 and TRBJ2-2; tentative D call: TRBD1 (5 bases). CDR1 MNHEY and CDR2 SVGAGI come from the germline V gene. This CDR3 has 13 residues. Trimming stripped 6 bases from V and 9 bases from J, with 14 bases between. The CDR3 DNA is TGTGCCAGCAGACTACTATCGGACAGGGAGCTGTTTTTT. It is translated as CASRLLSDRELFF.

This chain joins TRBV7-9 and TRBJ1-4, with TRBD1 matching over 9 bases. Trimming cost V 5 bases and J 8 bases; bases outside gene matches: 9. The CDR3 has 15 amino acids. Germline assignment: CDR1 SEHNR and CDR2 FQNEAQ (reference sequence). The CDR3, as DNA: TGTGCCAGCAGCCAGGGGGGACAGGGAGGCGAAAAACTGTTTTTT. It yields the protein CASSQGGQGGEKLFF.

J is TRBJ2-7 and V is TRBV10-3; D is unresolved. This CDR3 has 13 amino acids. Trimming took 6 bases from V and 0 from J, leaving 9 bases between them. Germline values: CDR1 ENHRY, CDR2 SYGVKD. CDR3 in DNA: TGTGCCATCAGCGGCAGGTCCTCCTACGAGCAGTACTTC. Translated, it gives CAISGRSSYEQYF.

This chain uses TRBV5-1 with TRBJ1-1; 9 bases agree with TRBD1. V lost 4 bases and J lost 3; bases outside the gene matches: 4. CDR3 length: 14 residues. Germline CDR1 and CDR2: SGHRS and YFSETQ. The CDR3 is CASSLGTGYTEAFF. The CDR3 region has the DNA TGCGCCAGCAGCCTCGGGACAGGGTACACTGAAGCTTTCTTT.

This chain links TRBV5-4 with TRBJ2-5; the match to TRBD2 covers 10 bases. Losses at the gene ends were 0 bases for V and 6 bases for J; bases not matched to a gene: 2. Germline values: CDR1 SGHNT, CDR2 YYREEE (reference sequence). This CDR3 region has 14 residues. CDR3 sequence: CASSLASGGKTQYF. CDR3 coding DNA: TGTGCCAGCAGCTTGGCTAGCGGGGGAAAGACCCAGTACTTC. Complete variable domain (other parts from reference TRBV5-4 and TRBJ2-5): ETGVTQSPTHLIKTRGQQVTLRCSSQSGHNTVSWYQQALGQGPQFIFQYYREEENGRGNFPPRFSGLQFPNYSSELNVNALELDDSALYLCASSLASGGKTQYFGPGTRLLVL.

This clone was seen a few times. The chain has TRBV6-6 and TRBJ1-4; D may be TRBD1 (5 bases). The CDR3 consists of 14 residues. V dropped 10 bases and J dropped 8 bases, with 20 bases sitting between them. CDR1 MNHNY and CDR2 SVGAGI come from the germline V gene (reference sequence). Here the CDR3 DNA reads TGTGCCACCGGAATGACGGGGTGGGGCGAAAAACTGTTTTTT. Encoded protein: CATGMTGWGEKLFF.

This chain uses TRBV5-1 with TRBJ2-7; TRBD2 matches 12 bases. Germline-derived CDR1 and CDR2 are SGHRS and YFSETQ. With 5 bases clipped from V and 2 bases from J, the junction kept 5 bases outside the gene matches. The CDR3 length is 15 residues. The CDR3 region has the DNA TGCGCCAGCAGACCCACTAGCGGGGGGCCCTACGAGCAGTACTTC. It yields the protein CASRPTSGGPYEQYF.

The CDR3 sequence: CASSSAGAVSDTQYF. For the CDR3, the DNA is TGTGCCAGCAGTTCTGCGGGGGCGGTATCCGATACGCAGTATTTT. The chain recombines TRBV27 with TRBJ2-3; TRBD2 might be the D (7 bases). The germline V gene encodes CDR1 MNHEY and CDR2 SMNVEV (reference sequence). V gave up 4 bases and J gave up 6 bases, with 17 bases separating them. This CDR3 is 15 amino acids long.

J is TRBJ1-5 and V is TRBV19, with D possibly being TRBD1 (6 bases). In germline, CDR1 is LNHDA, CDR2 SQIVND (reference sequence). The germline V and J ends were trimmed by 4 bases and 0 bases, with 10 bases remaining between them. The CDR3 runs to 15 residues. CDR3 amino acids: CASSKQGNSNQPQHF. CDR3 DNA: TGTGCCAGTAGTAAACAGGGTAATAGCAATCAGCCCCAGCATTTT.

The rearrangement uses TRBV15 and TRBJ1-5; no clear D. There are 15 residues in the CDR3. Germline V gene data show CDR1 as LNHNV and CDR2 as YYDKDF (reference sequence). With 0 bases removed from V and 6 bases from J, the gap between germline ends came to 12 bases. In DNA, the CDR3 is TGTGCCACCAGCAGAGATAAGGGTATCGGTCAGCCCCAGCATTTT. Translation gives CATSRDKGIGQPQHF.

V is TRBV12-5 and J is TRBJ1-5; D might be TRBD1 (6 bases). Trimming took off 6 bases at V and 0 bases at J, with 18 bases between the two ends. The germline V gene encodes CDR1 LGHNT and CDR2 FRNRAP. The CDR3 is 17 residues long. The CDR3 spells CASGYTGGTYSNQPQHF. CDR3 coding DNA: TGTGCTAGTGGCTACACCGGGGGGACATATAGCAATCAGCCCCAGCATTTT.

The count of this clone is one. The V gene is TRBV5-1, the J gene TRBJ1-1; 7 bases agree with TRBD1. The CDR3 is 14 residues long. The V segment lost 2 bases and the J segment 1 base; nucleotides outside the gene matches: 2. CDR1 is SGHRS and CDR2 is YFSETQ in the germline V gene. The CDR3: CASSFRDRNTEAFF. The CDR3 DNA is TGCGCCAGCAGCTTCCGGGACAGGAACACTGAAGCTTTCTTT. The full variable domain, with the rest looked up from reference TRBV5-1 and TRBJ1-1, is KAGVTQTPRYLIKTRGQQVTLSCSPISGHRSVSWYQQTPGQGLQFLFEYFSETQRNKGNFPGRFSGRQFSNSRSEMNVSTLELGDSALYLCASSFRDRNTEAFFGQGTRLTVV.

V usage is TRBV18 and J usage is TRBJ1-3; D may be TRBD1 (5 bases). Germline loops: CDR1 KGHSH, CDR2 LQKENI. Trimming cost V 5 bases and J 7 bases, with 21 bases left between them. This CDR3 spans 16 amino acids. The CDR3 sequence: CASSFSTEGKGNTIYF. The CDR3 DNA reads TGTGCCAGCTCATTCTCGACAGAGGGAAAAGGGAACACCATATATTTT.

The DNA of the CDR3 is TGTGCCAGCGGGGGGGGACAGGTTGTGCAGCCCCAGCATTTT. It yields the protein CASGGGQVVQPQHF. V is TRBV6-5 and J is TRBJ1-5; the match to TRBD1 covers 8 bases. CDR1 MNHEY and CDR2 SVGAGI come from the germline V gene. V was clipped by 8 bases and J by 7 bases; unmatched bases: 10. CDR3 size: 14 residues.